Below are 2 T cell receptor beta chains sequenced from a single sample in a study of CD8+ T cells in alopecia areata. cDNA reverse transcribed from extracted RNA served as the sequencing template. The assay was immunoSEQ multiplex PCR, and TCRdb's table has in-frame clones only and misses some. Among about 190,000 clones listed, around three fifths were seen once. Treatment denoted: oral pan-JAK inhibitor, 5-10 mg twice daily. The sequencing used CD4+ T cells sorted from blood, collected at week 24, from a patient treated with tofacitinib. These receptor sequences come from a human donor with alopecia areata.

The chain links TRBV7-9 to TRBJ2-7; TRBD1 aligns across 9 bases. V gave up 5 bases and J gave up 5 bases; unmatched junction bases: 10. Germline loops: CDR1 SEHNR, CDR2 FQNEAQ (reference sequence). This CDR3 has 15 residues. Written as DNA, the CDR3 is TGTGCCAGCAGCCCCGGGACAGGGATCGTTGACGAGCAGTACTTC. It codes for CASSPGTGIVDEQYF.

The chain employs TRBV4-3 and TRBJ2-7; possible D gene TRBD1, 6 bases. Germline V gives CDR1 LGHNA, CDR2 YSLEER. The V end lost 4 bases, the J end lost 2 bases, and 15 bases lay between the germline ends. This CDR3 contains 15 residues. The CDR3 DNA is TGCGCCAGCAGCCGACAACTACAGGGAGCCTACGAGCAGTACTTC. It codes for CASSRQLQGAYEQYF.